The rows below give T cell receptor beta chains drawn from one sample of a study of blood T cell repertoires in COVID-19. Measured with immunoSEQ multiplex PCR; TCRdb has only the in-frame clones, and not every one. Among approximately 110,000 clones listed, around 74% were seen once. The sample consisted of peripheral blood. The source is a man older than 75 with COVID-19, enrolled during active disease. The CDR3 runs from the conserved cysteine through the conserved F or W. The D gene is left open where the match is weak. Where a row states a size, it is once, few, many or the class of an expanded clone; other rows omit it.

TRBJ1-3 | - | TRBV5-4 | - | TGTGCCAGCAGCTTGGGACAAACTGGAAACACCATATATTTT | CASSLGQTGNTIYF
TRBJ1-1 | - | TRBV12-3/TRBV12-4 | - | TGTGCCAGCAGCCCCTCGGCTGAAGCTTTCTTT | CASSPSAEAFF
TRBJ1-2 | - | TRBV7-9 | TRBD1 | TGTGCCAGCAGCATAGGACAGGGCTATGGCTACACCTTC | CASSIGQGYGYTF
TRBJ1-2 | - | TRBV24-1 | - | TGTGCCATACAGCCCGCTGACGAGTATGGCTACACCTTC | CAIQPADEYGYTF
TRBJ1-1 | - | TRBV9 | - | TGTGCCAGCAGCGTGAGCGCCAGAATGAACACTGAAGCTTTCTTT | CASSVSARMNTEAFF
TRBJ1-5 | many | TRBV7-8 | TRBD1 | TGTGCCAGCAGTCCCCAGGGACAGCCCCGGAGCAATCAGCCCCAGCATTTT | CASSPQGQPRSNQPQHF
TRBJ2-2 | - | TRBV4-2 | TRBD1 | TGTGCCAGCAGCCGTCGGACAGGAAAAAACACCGGGGAGCTGTTTTTT | CASSRRTGKNTGELFF
TRBJ2-3 | - | TRBV27 | TRBD1 | TGTGCCAGCAGTTTCTTTACCACGACAGGGGGCTTAGATACGCAGTATTTT | CASSFFTTTGGLDTQYF
TRBJ2-1 | - | TRBV3-1/TRBV3-2 | TRBD2 | TGTGCCAGCAGCCAAGAGGCCAGCGGGAAGCAGTTCTTC | CASSQEASGKQFF
TRBJ1-5 | - | TRBV2 | TRBD1 | TGTGCCAGCAGTGGGACAGGGCAGAAGCCCCAGCATTTT | CASSGTGQKPQHF
TRBJ2-7 | - | TRBV28 | - | TGTGCCAGCAGCCCCCCCGGACAGCTTTCCTACGAGCAGTACTTC | CASSPPGQLSYEQYF
TRBJ2-7 | - | TRBV19 | TRBD1 | TGTGCCAGTAGTCCCACCCGGGACAGGAAGAGCGAGCAGTACTTC | CASSPTRDRKSEQYF
TRBJ1-1 | - | TRBV29-1 | - | TGCAGCGCCGCAGGGGAGAACACTGAAGCTTTCTTT | CSAAGENTEAFF
TRBJ2-1 | many | TRBV4-1 | TRBD2 | TGCGCCAGCAGCCAAGAGCCGCTAGCGGGAGGCCTGATGGACAATGAGCAGTTCTTC | CASSQEPLAGGLMDNEQFF
TRBJ1-5 | - | TRBV6-6 | - | TGTGCCAGCAGTCTGACGGGGAGGTGGGAGCCCCAGCATTTT | CASSLTGRWEPQHF
TRBJ1-5 | - | TRBV30 | - | TGTGCCTGGGCCCGCGGGGGGGACCAGCCCCAGCATTTT | CAWARGGDQPQHF